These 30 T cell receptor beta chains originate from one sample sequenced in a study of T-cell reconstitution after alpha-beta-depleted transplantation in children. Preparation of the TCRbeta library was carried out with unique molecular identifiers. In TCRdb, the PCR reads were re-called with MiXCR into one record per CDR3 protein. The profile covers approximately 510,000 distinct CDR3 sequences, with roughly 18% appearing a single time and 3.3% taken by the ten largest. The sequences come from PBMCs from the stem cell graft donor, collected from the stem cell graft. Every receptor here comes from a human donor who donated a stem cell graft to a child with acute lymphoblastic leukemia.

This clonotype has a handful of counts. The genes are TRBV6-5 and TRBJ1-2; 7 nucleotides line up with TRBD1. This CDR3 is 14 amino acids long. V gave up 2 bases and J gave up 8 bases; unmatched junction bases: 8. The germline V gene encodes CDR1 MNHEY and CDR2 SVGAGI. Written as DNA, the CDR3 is TGTGCCAGCAGTTACGAGACAGGGTCTTACGGCTACACCTTC. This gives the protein CASSYETGSYGYTF.

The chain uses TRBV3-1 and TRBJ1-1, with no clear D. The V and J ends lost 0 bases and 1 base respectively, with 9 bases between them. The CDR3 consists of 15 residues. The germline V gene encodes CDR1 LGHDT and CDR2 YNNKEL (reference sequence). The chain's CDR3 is CASSQDPRSNTEAFF. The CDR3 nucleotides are TGTGCCAGCAGCCAAGACCCCCGGTCGAACACTGAAGCTTTCTTT.

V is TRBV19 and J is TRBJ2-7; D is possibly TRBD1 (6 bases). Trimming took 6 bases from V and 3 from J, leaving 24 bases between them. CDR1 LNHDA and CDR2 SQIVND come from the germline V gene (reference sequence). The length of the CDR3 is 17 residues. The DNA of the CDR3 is TGTGCCAGTAGCAAGGAGGCCGGACAGCCAAGTTACTACGAGCAGTACTTC. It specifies CASSKEAGQPSYYEQYF.

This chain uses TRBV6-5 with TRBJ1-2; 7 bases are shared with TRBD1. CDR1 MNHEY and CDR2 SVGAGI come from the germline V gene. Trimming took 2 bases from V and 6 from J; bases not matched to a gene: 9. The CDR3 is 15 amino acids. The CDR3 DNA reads TGTGCCAGCAGTTACACGGCAGGGGGGGATCATGGCTACACCTTC. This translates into CASSYTAGGDHGYTF.

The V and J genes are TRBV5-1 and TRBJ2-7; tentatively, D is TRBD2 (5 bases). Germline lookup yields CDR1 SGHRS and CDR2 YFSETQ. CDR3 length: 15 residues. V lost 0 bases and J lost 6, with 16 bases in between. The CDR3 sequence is CASSLDYGGSPEQYF. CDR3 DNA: TGCGCCAGCAGCTTGGATTATGGAGGTAGCCCCGAGCAGTACTTC.

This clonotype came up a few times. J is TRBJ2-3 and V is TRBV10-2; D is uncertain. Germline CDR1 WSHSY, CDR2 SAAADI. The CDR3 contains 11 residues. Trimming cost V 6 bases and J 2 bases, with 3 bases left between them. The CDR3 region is CASRTTDTQYF. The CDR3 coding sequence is TGCGCCAGCAGAACCACAGATACGCAGTATTTT.

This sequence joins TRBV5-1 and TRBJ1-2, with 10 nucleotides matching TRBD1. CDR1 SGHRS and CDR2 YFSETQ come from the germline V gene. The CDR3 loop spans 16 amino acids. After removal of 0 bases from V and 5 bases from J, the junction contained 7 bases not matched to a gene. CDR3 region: CASSLGQGAQGYGYTF. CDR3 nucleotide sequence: TGCGCCAGCAGCTTGGGACAGGGGGCGCAAGGGTATGGCTACACCTTC.

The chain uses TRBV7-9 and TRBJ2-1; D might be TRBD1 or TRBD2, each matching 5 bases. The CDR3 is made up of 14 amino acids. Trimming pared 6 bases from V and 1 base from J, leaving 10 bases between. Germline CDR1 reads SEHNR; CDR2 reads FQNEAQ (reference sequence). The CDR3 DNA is TGTGCCAGCAGGAGAGGGGTATCCTACAATGAGCAGTTCTTC. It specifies CASRRGVSYNEQFF.

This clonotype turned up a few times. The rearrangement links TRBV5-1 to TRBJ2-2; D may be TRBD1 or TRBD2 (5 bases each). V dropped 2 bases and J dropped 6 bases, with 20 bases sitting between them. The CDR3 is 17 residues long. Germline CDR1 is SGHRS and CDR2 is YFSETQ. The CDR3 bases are TGCGCCAGCAGCTTTTCCTTCACAGGAACCGGGGCCGGGGAGCTGTTTTTT. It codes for CASSFSFTGTGAGELFF.

Here the CDR3 reads CASSLGTSGRAGTDTQYF. The CDR3 nucleotides read TGTGCCAGCAGTCTCGGGACTAGCGGGAGGGCCGGGACAGATACGCAGTATTTT. The chain links TRBV12-3 or TRBV12-4 to TRBJ2-3; 16 bases agree with TRBD2. J gave up 3 bases and V 5 bases, and 8 bases lay outside the gene matches. The CDR3 extends over 18 amino acids.

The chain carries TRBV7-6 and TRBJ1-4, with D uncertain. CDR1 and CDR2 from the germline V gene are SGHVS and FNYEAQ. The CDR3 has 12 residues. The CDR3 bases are TGTAAGACCGCCGCAACTAATGAAAAACTGTTTTTT. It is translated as CKTAATNEKLFF.

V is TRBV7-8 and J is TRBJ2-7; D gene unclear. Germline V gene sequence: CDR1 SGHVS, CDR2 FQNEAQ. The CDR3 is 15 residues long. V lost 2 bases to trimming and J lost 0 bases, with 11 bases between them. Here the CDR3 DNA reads TGTGCCAGCAGCTTAAGAAGGGTCAGCTCCTACGAGCAGTACTTC. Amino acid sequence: CASSLRRVSSYEQYF. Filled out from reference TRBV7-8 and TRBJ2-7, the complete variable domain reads GAGVSQSPRYKVAKRGQDVALRCDPISGHVSLFWYQQALGQGPEFLTYFQNEAQLDKSGLPSDRFFAERPEGSVSTLKIQRTQQEDSAVYLCASSLRRVSSYEQYFGPGTRLTVT.

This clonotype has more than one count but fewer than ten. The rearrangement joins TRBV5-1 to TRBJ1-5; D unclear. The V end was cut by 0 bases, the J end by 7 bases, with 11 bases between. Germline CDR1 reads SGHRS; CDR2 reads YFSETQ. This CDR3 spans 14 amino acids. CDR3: CASSLAGDSQPQHF. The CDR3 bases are TGCGCCAGCAGCTTGGCCGGGGATTCGCAGCCCCAGCATTTT.

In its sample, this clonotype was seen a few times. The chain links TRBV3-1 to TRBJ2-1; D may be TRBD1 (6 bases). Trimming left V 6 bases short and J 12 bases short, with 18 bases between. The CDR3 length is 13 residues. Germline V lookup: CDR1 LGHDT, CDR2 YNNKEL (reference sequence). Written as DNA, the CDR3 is TGTGCCAGCAGTCTACTAGAGGGGGACGGGCAGTTCTTC. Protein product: CASSLLEGDGQFF.

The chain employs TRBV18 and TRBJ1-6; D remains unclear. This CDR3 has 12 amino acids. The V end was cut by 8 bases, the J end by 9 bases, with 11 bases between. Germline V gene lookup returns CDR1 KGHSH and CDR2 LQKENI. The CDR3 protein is CASLRAGSPLHF. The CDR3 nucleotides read TGTGCCAGCCTTCGGGCAGGTTCACCCCTCCACTTT.

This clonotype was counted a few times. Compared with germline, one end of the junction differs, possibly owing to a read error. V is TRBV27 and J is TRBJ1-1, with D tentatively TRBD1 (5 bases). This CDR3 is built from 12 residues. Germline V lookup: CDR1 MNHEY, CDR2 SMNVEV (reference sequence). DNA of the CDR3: TGTGCCATCAAGGGGAGGAACGCTGAAGCTTTCTTT. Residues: CAIKGRNAEAFF.

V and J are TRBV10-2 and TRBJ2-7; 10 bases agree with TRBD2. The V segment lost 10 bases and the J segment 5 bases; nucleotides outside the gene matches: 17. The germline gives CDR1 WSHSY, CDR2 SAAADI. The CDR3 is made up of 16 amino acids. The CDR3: CATQGDLAGDVHEQYF. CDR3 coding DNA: TGCGCCACCCAAGGGGACCTAGCGGGAGATGTCCACGAGCAGTACTTC.

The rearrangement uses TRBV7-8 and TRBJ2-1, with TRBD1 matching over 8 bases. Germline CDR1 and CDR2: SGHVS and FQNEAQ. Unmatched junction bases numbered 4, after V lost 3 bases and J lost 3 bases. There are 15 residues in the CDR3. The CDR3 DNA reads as TGTGCCAGCAGCTTGACAGGGGCCGACTACAATGAGCAGTTCTTC. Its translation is CASSLTGADYNEQFF.

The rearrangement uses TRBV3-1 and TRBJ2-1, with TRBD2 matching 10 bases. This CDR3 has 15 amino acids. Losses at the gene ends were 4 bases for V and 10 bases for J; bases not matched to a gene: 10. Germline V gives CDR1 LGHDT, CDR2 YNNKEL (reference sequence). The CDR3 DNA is TGTGCCAGCAGCCCCGTGCTAGCGGGAGTAGTAGAGCAGTTCTTC. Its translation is CASSPVLAGVVEQFF.

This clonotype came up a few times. The chain's CDR3 is CSAPRLAGEETQYF. The CDR3 coding sequence is TGCAGTGCTCCGCGACTAGCGGGAGAAGAGACCCAGTACTTC. V gene TRBV20-1 combines with J gene TRBJ2-5; 12 bases match TRBD2. Unmatched junction bases numbered 4, after V lost 5 bases and J lost 3 bases. The CDR3 contains 14 residues. Germline V CDR1 and CDR2: DFQATT, SNEGSKA (reference sequence).

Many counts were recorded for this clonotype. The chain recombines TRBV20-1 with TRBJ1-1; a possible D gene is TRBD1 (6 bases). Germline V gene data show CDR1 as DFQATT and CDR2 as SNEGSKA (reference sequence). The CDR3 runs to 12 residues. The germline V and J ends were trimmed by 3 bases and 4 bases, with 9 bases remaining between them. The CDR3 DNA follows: TGCAGTGCTAGTAAAGGGGGCACTGAAGCTTTCTTT. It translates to CSASKGGTEAFF.

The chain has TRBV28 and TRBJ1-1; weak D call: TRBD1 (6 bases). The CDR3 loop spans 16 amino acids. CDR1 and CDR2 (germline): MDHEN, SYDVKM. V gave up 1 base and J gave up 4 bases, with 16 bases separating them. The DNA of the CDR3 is TGTGCCAGCAGTTTATCTCGGGGGGCTGGGGGCACTGAAGCTTTCTTT. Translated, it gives CASSLSRGAGGTEAFF.

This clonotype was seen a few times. This chain's CDR3 is CATSDSGTRGEGEQFF. DNA of the CDR3: TGTGCCACCAGTGATTCCGGGACTCGGGGAGAAGGAGAGCAGTTCTTC. The rearrangement uses TRBV24-1 and TRBJ2-1, with D possibly matching TRBD2 (6 bases). The V and J ends lost 2 bases and 10 bases respectively, with 20 bases between them. The length of the CDR3 is 16 residues. The V gene's germline CDR1 is KGHDR and CDR2 SFDVKD.

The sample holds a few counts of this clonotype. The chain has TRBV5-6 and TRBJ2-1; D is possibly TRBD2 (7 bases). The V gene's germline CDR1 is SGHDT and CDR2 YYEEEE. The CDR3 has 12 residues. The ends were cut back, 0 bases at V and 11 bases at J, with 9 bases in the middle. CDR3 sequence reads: CASSLGGGKQFF. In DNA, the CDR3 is TGTGCCAGCAGCTTGGGCGGGGGCAAGCAGTTCTTC.

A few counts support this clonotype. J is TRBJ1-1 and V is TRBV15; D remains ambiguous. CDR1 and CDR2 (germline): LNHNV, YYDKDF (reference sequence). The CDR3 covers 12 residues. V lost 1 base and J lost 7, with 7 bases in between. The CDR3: CATSRGRDEAFF. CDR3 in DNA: TGTGCCACCAGCAGAGGCCGGGATGAAGCTTTCTTT.

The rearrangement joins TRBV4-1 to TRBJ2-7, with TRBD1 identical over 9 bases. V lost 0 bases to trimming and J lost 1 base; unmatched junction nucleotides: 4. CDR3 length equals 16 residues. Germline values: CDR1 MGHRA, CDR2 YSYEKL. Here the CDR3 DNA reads TGCGCCAGCAGCCAAGATCGTGGACAGGGGTCCTACGAGCAGTACTTC. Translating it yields CASSQDRGQGSYEQYF.

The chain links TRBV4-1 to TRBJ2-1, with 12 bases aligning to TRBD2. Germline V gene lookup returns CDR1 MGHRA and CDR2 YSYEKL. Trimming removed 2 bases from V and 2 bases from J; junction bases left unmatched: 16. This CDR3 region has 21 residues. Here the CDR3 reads CASSQTIFPGTSGSPYNEQFF. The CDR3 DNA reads TGCGCCAGCAGCCAAACTATATTCCCTGGGACTAGCGGGTCCCCCTACAATGAGCAGTTCTTC.

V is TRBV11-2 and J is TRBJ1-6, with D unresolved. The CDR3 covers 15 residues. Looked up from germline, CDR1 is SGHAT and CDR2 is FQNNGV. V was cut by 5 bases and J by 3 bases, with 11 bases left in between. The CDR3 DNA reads TGTGCCAGCAGCCCCCGGCAGGACTATAATTCACCCCTCCACTTT. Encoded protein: CASSPRQDYNSPLHF.

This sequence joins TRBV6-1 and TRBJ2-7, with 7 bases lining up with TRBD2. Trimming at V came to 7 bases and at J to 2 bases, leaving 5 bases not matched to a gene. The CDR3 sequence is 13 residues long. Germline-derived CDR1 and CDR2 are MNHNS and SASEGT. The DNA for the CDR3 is TGTGCCAGCAAACCGGGACTAACCTACGAGCAGTACTTC. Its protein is CASKPGLTYEQYF.

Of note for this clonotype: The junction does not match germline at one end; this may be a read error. The DNA of the CDR3 is TGCGCCAGCAGCTTGGAGGGCTGGTCCTACAATGACCAGTTCTTC. Translated, it gives CASSLEGWSYNDQFF. The chain uses TRBV5-1 and TRBJ2-1; D not certain. This CDR3 has 15 residues. CDR1 is SGHRS, CDR2 YFSETQ, per germline.